This T cell receptor (beta chain) came from a study of blood T cell repertoires in COVID-19. In the original analysis: Estimation of nucleated cell counts was performed using reference gene primer amplification. Sequenced by immunoSEQ multiplex PCR; TCRdb stores in-frame clones only, minus some. The V and J calls and the clone size are those of that table, but D and trimming were determined from the DNA. In the table there are under 500,000 clones, 85% to 90% of which are singletons. Germline values: CDR1 SGHKS, CDR2 YYEKEE (reference sequence). This CDR3 has 15 residues. V lost 0 bases and J 4 bases, leaving 13 bases between the germline ends.

This TCR came from a woman aged 25 to 39 with acute or convalescent COVID-19. The rearrangement joins TRBV5-5 to TRBJ1-2; unclear D gene. Sequencing was done on a sample of peripheral blood. CDR3 residues: CASSLGPDTTYGYTF. CDR3 DNA: TGTGCCAGCAGCTTGGGCCCTGACACCACCTATGGCTACACCTTC. The variable domain in full, completed from reference TRBV5-5 and TRBJ1-2, reads DAGVTQSPTHLIKTRGQQVTLRCSPISGHKSVSWYQQVLGQGPQFIFQYYEKEERGRGNFPDRFSARQFPNYSSELNVNALLLGDSALYLCASSLGPDTTYGYTFGSGTRLTVV.